Included here is one T cell receptor (beta chain) sequence, with context. TCRdb keeps only in-frame clones here, not all; method: immunoSEQ multiplex PCR. The table has about 59,000 clones, 70% to 90% seen once; the top ten hold 1.4%. The entry originates in a study of CD4 T cells in relation to SARS-CoV-2 and coronaviruses. The CDR3 runs 15 residues. Germline V lookup: CDR1 SGDLS, CDR2 YYNGEE. The V segment lost 4 bases and the J segment 7 bases; nucleotides outside the gene matches: 9. The unexposed donors gave CD4+ T cells in about 2010-2019, prior to COVID-19. The sample was memory CD4+ T cells from PBMCs. The sequence derives from a human donor in good health. The V and J genes are TRBV9 and TRBJ2-2; TRBD2 matches 8 bases. The CDR3 here is CASSPREGYIGELFF. DNA of the CDR3: TGTGCCAGCAGCCCCCGGGAGGGTTATATCGGGGAGCTGTTTTTT.